This T cell receptor (beta chain) was identified in a study of cytomegalovirus exposure and HLA in healthy donors. About the study: There were just under 400 genotyped donors. Of these, 81% fell in the genetic ancestry cluster associated with self-reported Caucasian donors.

Findings of the study overall: Three CMV-associated chains were confirmed in vitro to be specific for CMV antigens. In a later analysis, at a false discovery rate of 0.05, fewer than 20,000 TCR beta sequences matched HLA alleles.

A remark on this clone: Its antigen is still unknown.

This CDR3 region has 14 residues. Germline loops: CDR1 SQVTM, CDR2 ANQGSEA. J was trimmed by 4 bases and V by 7 bases; bases with no gene match: 8. 60 Vbeta and 13 Jbeta primers were used in PCR. As handled by the study authors: The authors later counted about 80 million unique TCR beta chains, some 12 million of them shared. The data were produced by immunoSEQ multiplex PCR, yet TCRdb's version contains in-frame clones alone and is incomplete. V, J and clone size are those of that table, while D and trimming were read from the DNA. This table has about 130,000 clones, around 83% appearing once. The TCR comes from a woman aged 30 to 39 in good health and CMV-seropositive. Specimen: PBMCs. This chain joins TRBV29-1 and TRBJ2-1, with TRBD1 matching 9 bases. CDR3 region: CSAQEGTGYNEQFF. The CDR3 DNA reads TGCAGCGCCCAAGAAGGGACAGGGTACAATGAGCAGTTCTTC.